Below, one TCR beta chain is given with its context. As yet, its antigen is unknown. TCRdb fed the reads into MiXCR, producing one record per CDR3 protein. This table has approximately 160,000 distinct CDR3 sequences, about a sixth appearing once. This entry is derived from a study of T cell repertoires in cytomegalovirus infection. Study-wide points: HLA-C-restricted CMV clonotypes gave the most frequent clonotype in two of eight donors.

V gave up 3 bases and J gave up 7 bases, with 12 bases separating them. There are 14 residues in the CDR3. The germline V gene encodes CDR1 SGHTA and CDR2 FQGNSA. Sequenced material: CD8+ T cells from PBMCs. V is TRBV7-2 and J is TRBJ1-4, with D unresolved. This receptor was taken from a human donor in good health (CMV status not recorded). Some clones in this sample may be carry-over from other donors' samples. The CDR3 nucleotides read TGTGCCAGCAGCTTGAGGATATTGGGTGAAAAACTGTTTTTT. This sequence encodes CASSLRILGEKLFF.